This T cell receptor beta chain is drawn from a study of response to subunit inactivated influenza vaccine. TCRdb processed the RT-PCR reads anew with MiXCR; each CDR3 protein has one entry. Seen here are some 540,000 distinct CDR3 sequences, 20% to 25% observed once, and the top ten hold approximately 3%. Notes on the study in general: Researchers suggested that each seasonal influenza vaccination recruits few new T cells.

Note on this clonotype: Its antigen is unidentified.

These data also formed part of another study, on T cells expressing NK-cell markers. Per that paper: Making the TCR beta cDNA relied on 5'RACE template switching with UMIs. Sorted CD3+CD56-NKG2C+, CD3+CD56+NKG2C- and CD3+CD56+NKG2C+ T cells were the source of the TCR beta repertoires. These clonotypes also led the CD3+CD56-NKG2C+ fraction in several donors.

This clonotype originated in a man aged 50 to 59 who received an inactivated influenza vaccine. Sequenced here: CD4+ T cells sorted from PBMCs, sampled roughly 12 days after vaccination.

The CDR3 coding sequence is TGCAGTGCTAACCGGGCCAACTCTTACAATGAGCAGTTCTTC. Its protein is CSANRANSYNEQFF. The chain recombines TRBV20-1 with TRBJ2-1; D call uncertain. This CDR3 comprises 14 residues. Trimming took 4 bases from V and 4 from J, leaving 14 bases between them. Germline CDR1 reads DFQATT; CDR2 reads SNEGSKA (reference sequence).